One sample yielded the 30 T cell receptor beta chains listed below, sequenced in a study of CD8 T cells in Susac syndrome (dated by TCRdb to between 2017 and 2020). Library preparation was by the immunoSEQ multiplex PCR assay. RNA was extracted using the RNeasy kit, and about 0.5 to 1 ug of the RNA was reverse transcribed with random hexamers. Through fastp at Q25 and MiXCR, TCRdb rebuilt clones from the public reads, retaining in-frame beta chains. Each entry is one CDR3 protein sequence, shown with its most common DNA and genes. This sample holds about 130,000 distinct CDR3 sequences; about 95% were observed only once. More than 0.095% of the sample goes to the ten largest clones. Sequencing used CD4+ T cells from PBMCs. Receptor source: a human donor in good health.

J is TRBJ1-2 and V is TRBV19; 10 bases are shared with TRBD1. V shed 10 bases, J shed 3 bases, and the junction held 5 bases outside the gene matches. The CDR3 length is 13 residues. Germline V CDR1 and CDR2: LNHDA, SQIVND (reference sequence). CDR3 loop: CATADRGDYGYTF. The CDR3 DNA reads as TGTGCCACCGCGGACAGGGGGGACTATGGCTACACCTTC.

The chain is built from TRBV5-1 and TRBJ2-2; 8 bases line up with TRBD1. The germline CDR1 and CDR2 sequences are SGHRS and YFSETQ. There are 15 residues in the CDR3. The V segment lost 0 bases and the J segment 6 bases; nucleotides outside the gene matches: 4. The DNA of the CDR3 is TGCGCCAGCAGCTTGGACAGGGGGTCTTCCGGGGAGCTGTTTTTT. This encodes CASSLDRGSSGELFF.

The chain carries TRBV7-9 and TRBJ1-5; TRBD1 matches 10 bases. The V gene's germline CDR1 is SEHNR and CDR2 FQNEAQ (reference sequence). The CDR3 runs 18 residues. Trimming cost V 4 bases and J 0 bases; bases outside gene matches: 9. In nucleotides, the CDR3 is TGTGCCAGCAGCTCACTAGGACAGGGGGTCAATAGCAATCAGCCCCAGCATTTT. Protein product: CASSSLGQGVNSNQPQHF.

The sample holds one count of this clonotype. This sequence joins TRBV2 and TRBJ1-5; no definite D call. The CDR3 has 13 amino acids. V was clipped by 3 bases and J by 5 bases, with 8 bases between them. Looked up from germline, CDR1 is SNHLY and CDR2 is FYNNEI. The chain's CDR3 is CASSEIRDQPQHF. The CDR3 DNA is TGTGCCAGCAGTGAGATAAGGGATCAGCCCCAGCATTTT.

This clonotype appeared once. The chain couples TRBV7-8 to TRBJ1-5; 8 bases agree with TRBD1. The germline CDR1 and CDR2 sequences are SGHVS and FQNEAQ. V trimming: 2 bases; J trimming: 1 base; junction bases outside the gene matches: 19. This CDR3 spans 21 amino acids. Here the CDR3 DNA reads TGTGCCAGCAGCTTAAGGGCGTTTTCGGGGACAGGACCCTTGAGCAATCAGCCCCAGCATTTT. Protein: CASSLRAFSGTGPLSNQPQHF.

The V call is TRBV2, the J call TRBJ2-7, with D perhaps matching TRBD2 (7 bases). This CDR3 has 15 amino acids. Germline-derived CDR1 and CDR2 are SNHLY and FYNNEI. The ends were cut back, 7 bases at V and 0 bases at J, with 16 bases in the middle. For the CDR3, the DNA is TGTGCCAGCATCGAGGGAGGGGGAGTCTCCTACGAGCAGTACTTC. Translation: CASIEGGGVSYEQYF.

The rearrangement joins TRBV7-9 to TRBJ2-7; TRBD2 matches 14 bases. After removal of 4 bases from V and 7 bases from J, the junction contained 9 bases not matched to a gene. The CDR3 is 16 residues long. The germline V gene has CDR1 SEHNR and CDR2 FQNEAQ (reference sequence). The CDR3 DNA reads as TGTGCCAGCAGCTCCAGACTAGCGGGAGGGCCGAGGGAGCAGTACTTC. This gives the protein CASSSRLAGGPREQYF. The complete variable domain, with remaining parts taken from reference TRBV7-9 and TRBJ2-7, reads DTGVSQNPRHKITKRGQNVTFRCDPISEHNRLYWYRQTLGQGPEFLTYFQNEAQLEKSRLLSDRFSAERPKGSFSTLEIQRTEQGDSAMYLCASSSRLAGGPREQYFGPGTRLTVT.

The chain uses TRBV20-1 and TRBJ2-2; 7 nucleotides match TRBD1. V was pared by 8 bases and J by 3 bases, with 3 bases of the junction left unmatched. Germline V gene data show CDR1 as DFQATT and CDR2 as SNEGSKA (reference sequence). The CDR3 contains 12 residues. The CDR3 DNA is TGCAGTTCAGGGGGTTACACCGGGGAGCTGTTTTTT. Amino acids: CSSGGYTGELFF.

This CDR3 is CATTDRNQETQYF. The CDR3, as DNA: TGTGCCACTACGGACAGGAACCAAGAGACCCAGTACTTC. The chain carries TRBV28 and TRBJ2-5; 7 nucleotides match TRBD1. The CDR3 spans 13 residues. V lost 10 bases and J lost 0; bases outside the gene matches: 5. The germline gives CDR1 MDHEN, CDR2 SYDVKM.

The V call is TRBV3-1, the J call TRBJ2-5; TRBD2 aligns across 12 bases. Germline V gives CDR1 LGHDT, CDR2 YNNKEL (reference sequence). This CDR3 contains 16 residues. The J segment lost 1 base and the V segment lost 3 bases, leaving 3 bases of the junction unmatched. CDR3 bases: TGTGCCAGCAGCCAGGGGACTAGCGGGCCCCAAGAGACCCAGTACTTC. Amino acid sequence: CASSQGTSGPQETQYF.

This chain joins TRBV27 and TRBJ1-5; 10 nucleotides align to TRBD1. The CDR3 runs to 15 residues. V trimming: 6 bases; J trimming: 4 bases; junction bases outside the gene matches: 6. In germline, CDR1 is MNHEY, CDR2 SMNVEV (reference sequence). The CDR3 loop reads CASRTGGPSNQPQHF. The CDR3, as DNA: TGTGCCAGCAGGACAGGGGGCCCAAGTAATCAGCCCCAGCATTTT.

The CDR3 protein is CASSGTSGRGNEQFF. The DNA of the CDR3 is TGTGCCAGCAGTGGTACTAGCGGGAGGGGAAATGAGCAGTTCTTC. The gene calls are TRBV7-9 and TRBJ2-1; 13 nucleotides agree with TRBD2. Germline lookup yields CDR1 SEHNR and CDR2 FQNEAQ (reference sequence). J lost 7 bases, V lost 6 bases, and 6 bases had no gene match. CDR3 length: 15 residues.

The chain couples TRBV7-2 to TRBJ2-3; 8 bases are a match to TRBD2. V gave up 1 base and J gave up 5 bases; unmatched junction bases: 2. Germline V gene data show CDR1 as SGHTA and CDR2 as FQGNSA. This CDR3 has 14 amino acids. DNA for the CDR3: TGTGCCAGCAGCTTAGTTACTAGCGGAGATACGCAGTATTTT. Translated, it gives CASSLVTSGDTQYF.

The J gene is TRBJ2-7, the V gene TRBV28; D is unresolved. Trimming shortened V by 5 bases and J by 3 bases, and 8 bases separated the two germline ends. CDR1 and CDR2 (germline): MDHEN, SYDVKM. CDR3 length: 12 residues. CDR3 protein: CASSVKGYEQYF. CDR3 DNA sequence: TGTGCCAGCAGTGTCAAGGGCTACGAGCAGTACTTC.

This chain joins TRBV10-3 and TRBJ2-1, with D unresolved. Germline V gene data show CDR1 as ENHRY and CDR2 as SYGVKD. The length of the CDR3 is 15 residues. V was pared by 3 bases and J by 7 bases, with 16 bases between. CDR3 sequence reads: CAISEGIPPGNEQFF. DNA for the CDR3: TGTGCCATCAGTGAAGGGATCCCCCCCGGGAATGAGCAGTTCTTC.

The chain combines TRBV15 with TRBJ1-1, with a tentative D call TRBD1 (6 bases). The germline V gene encodes CDR1 LNHNV and CDR2 YYDKDF (reference sequence). Trimming cost V 1 base and J 4 bases, with 13 bases left between them. CDR3 length equals 15 residues. CDR3 amino acids: CATSRVDRSGTEAFF. The CDR3, as DNA: TGTGCCACCAGCAGAGTAGACAGGTCTGGCACTGAAGCTTTCTTT.

V gene TRBV5-1 combines with J gene TRBJ2-5, with TRBD1 as a possible D gene (5 bases). The CDR3 loop spans 13 amino acids. The ends were cut back, 2 bases at V and 2 bases at J, with 7 bases in the middle. Germline V gene data show CDR1 as SGHRS and CDR2 as YFSETQ. CDR3: CASSFTGQETQYF. The CDR3 DNA reads TGCGCCAGCAGCTTCACAGGACAAGAGACCCAGTACTTC.

This chain connects TRBV18 to TRBJ1-4, with 9 bases that match TRBD1. V shed 4 bases, J shed 4 bases, and the junction held 4 bases outside the gene matches. Germline assignment: CDR1 KGHSH and CDR2 LQKENI. The CDR3 length is 15 residues. The CDR3 loop reads CASSQQGAFNEKLFF. Written as DNA, the CDR3 is TGTGCCAGCTCACAACAGGGGGCCTTTAATGAAAAACTGTTTTTT. The full variable domain, its missing parts supplied by reference TRBV18 and TRBJ1-4, is NAGVMQNPRHLVRRRGQEARLRCSPMKGHSHVYWYRQLPEEGLKFMVYLQKENIIDESGMPKERFSAEFPKEGPSILRIQQVVRGDSAAYFCASSQQGAFNEKLFFGSGTQLSVL.

The chain recombines TRBV4-2 with TRBJ2-5, with D possibly TRBD1 on 5 matching bases. There are 15 residues in the CDR3. Germline loops: CDR1 LGHNA, CDR2 YNFKEQ. The V and J ends lost 1 base and 2 bases respectively, with 11 bases between them. The DNA of the CDR3 is TGTGCCAGCAGCCAAGGCGACAGTTCTCAAGAGACCCAGTACTTC. Translation: CASSQGDSSQETQYF.

The chain carries TRBV5-1 and TRBJ2-7; D might be TRBD1 or TRBD2, each matching 5 bases. Per the germline V gene, CDR1 is SGHRS and CDR2 is YFSETQ. V lost 1 base and J lost 2, with 22 bases in between. This CDR3 has 18 residues. In DNA form, the CDR3 reads TGCGCCAGCAGCTTGAGATCGTACGGGGCCGTACCTACCTACGAGCAGTACTTC. This sequence encodes CASSLRSYGAVPTYEQYF.

This sequence joins TRBV6-5 and TRBJ1-2; a weak D match, TRBD1 (6 bases). CDR1 is MNHEY, CDR2 SVGAGI, per germline. Between the trimmed V and J ends, which lost 6 bases and 3 bases, there was a span of 14 bases. The CDR3 loop spans 14 amino acids. In DNA, the CDR3 is TGTGCCAGCAGGCGCAGGGGTCATGACTATGGCTACACCTTC. Translation gives CASRRRGHDYGYTF.

The chain uses TRBV28 and TRBJ2-7, with D unresolved. CDR1 is MDHEN and CDR2 is SYDVKM in the germline V gene. The V end lost 5 bases, the J end lost 3 bases, and 11 bases lay between the germline ends. The CDR3 covers 13 residues. The CDR3 spells CASSPPLYYEQYF. The CDR3 nucleotides are TGTGCCAGCAGTCCCCCACTCTACTACGAGCAGTACTTC. The variable domain in full, with the rest retrieved from reference TRBV28 and TRBJ2-7, is DVKVTQSSRYLVKRTGEKVFLECVQDMDHENMFWYRQDPGLGLRLIYFSYDVKMKEKGDIPEGYSVSREKKERFSLILESASTNQTSMYLCASSPPLYYEQYFGPGTRLTVT.

This chain uses TRBV3-1 with TRBJ2-2; D is undetermined. From germline, CDR1 is LGHDT and CDR2 YNNKEL (reference sequence). V lost 1 base and J 5 bases, leaving 5 bases between the germline ends. The CDR3 runs to 13 residues. DNA for the CDR3: TGTGCCAGCAGCCAAGTGGTAACCGGGGAGCTGTTTTTT. The encoded protein is CASSQVVTGELFF.

V usage is TRBV18 and J usage is TRBJ2-1; D is undetermined. Trimming cost V 2 bases and J 10 bases, with 9 bases left between them. Germline CDR1 KGHSH, CDR2 LQKENI. The CDR3 extends over 12 amino acids. This CDR3 is CASSPKGREQFF. CDR3 nucleotide sequence: TGTGCCAGCTCACCAAAAGGCCGGGAGCAGTTCTTC.

This rearrangement joins TRBV5-6 to TRBJ1-4; D gene unclear. Deletions cut 5 bases from V and 5 bases from J, with 10 bases between. Per the germline V gene, CDR1 is SGHDT and CDR2 is YYEEEE. CDR3 length: 13 residues. In nucleotides, the CDR3 is TGTGCCAGCAGGTTAGGGTCCAATGAAAAACTGTTTTTT. Amino acid sequence: CASRLGSNEKLFF.

This rearrangement joins TRBV28 to TRBJ1-5; D is perhaps TRBD1 (5 bases). Trimming cost V 6 bases and J 3 bases, with 9 bases left between them. In germline, CDR1 is MDHEN, CDR2 SYDVKM. This CDR3 region has 13 residues. The DNA for the CDR3 is TGTGCCAGCAGCCGACAGTACAATCAGCCCCAGCATTTT. Amino acid sequence: CASSRQYNQPQHF.

DNA for the CDR3: TGTGCCAGCAGCTCCTCGACTAGCGGTAACTACAATGAGCAGTTCTTC. This codes for CASSSSTSGNYNEQFF. The J gene is TRBJ2-1, the V gene TRBV13; 9 nucleotides match TRBD2. The V and J ends lost 4 bases and 3 bases, in that order; junction bases with no gene match: 7. Germline CDR1 PRHDT, CDR2 FYEKMQ (reference sequence). The CDR3 consists of 16 residues.

The genes are TRBV6-6 and TRBJ2-7, with D hard to call. The germline V gene has CDR1 MNHNY and CDR2 SVGAGI (reference sequence). The CDR3 runs 16 residues. V lost 0 bases and J lost 1, with 13 bases in between. The CDR3 protein is CASSYSVGSPSYEQYF. For the CDR3, the DNA is TGTGCCAGCAGTTACTCCGTGGGCAGTCCATCCTACGAGCAGTACTTC.

The J gene is TRBJ2-2, the V gene TRBV7-8; the D gene is possibly TRBD1 (5 bases). This CDR3 is 15 amino acids long. Germline-derived CDR1 and CDR2 are SGHVS and FQNEAQ. V was cut by 5 bases and J by 1 base, with 11 bases left in between. The CDR3 sequence is CASSQATGNTGELFF. DNA of the CDR3: TGTGCCAGCAGCCAGGCTACAGGGAACACCGGGGAGCTGTTTTTT.

There are a few counts of this clonotype. The chain links TRBV18 to TRBJ2-1, with TRBD1 as a possible D gene (6 bases). Per germline, CDR1 KGHSH and CDR2 LQKENI. CDR3 length: 12 amino acids. V lost 6 bases, J lost 4 bases, and 7 bases lay in between. CDR3 bases: TGTGCCAGCTCCGGACAGTACAATGAGCAGTTCTTC. Amino acid sequence: CASSGQYNEQFF. The complete variable domain, with remaining parts taken from reference TRBV18 and TRBJ2-1, reads NAGVMQNPRHLVRRRGQEARLRCSPMKGHSHVYWYRQLPEEGLKFMVYLQKENIIDESGMPKERFSAEFPKEGPSILRIQQVVRGDSAAYFCASSGQYNEQFFGPGTRLTVL.